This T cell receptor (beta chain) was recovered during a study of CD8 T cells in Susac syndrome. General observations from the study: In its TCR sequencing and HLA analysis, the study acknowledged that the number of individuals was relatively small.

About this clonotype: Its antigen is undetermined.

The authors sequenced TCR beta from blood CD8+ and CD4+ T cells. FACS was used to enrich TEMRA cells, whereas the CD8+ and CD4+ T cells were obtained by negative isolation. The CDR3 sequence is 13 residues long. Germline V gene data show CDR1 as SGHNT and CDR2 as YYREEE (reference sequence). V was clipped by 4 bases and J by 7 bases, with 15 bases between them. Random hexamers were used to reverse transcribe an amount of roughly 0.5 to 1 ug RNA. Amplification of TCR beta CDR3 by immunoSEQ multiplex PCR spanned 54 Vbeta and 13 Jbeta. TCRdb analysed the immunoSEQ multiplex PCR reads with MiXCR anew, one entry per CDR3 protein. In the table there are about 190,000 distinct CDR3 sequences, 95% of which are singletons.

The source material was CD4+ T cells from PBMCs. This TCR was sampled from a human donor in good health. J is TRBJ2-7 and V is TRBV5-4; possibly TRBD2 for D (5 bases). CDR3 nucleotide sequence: TGTGCCAGCAGCCCGGGGAACGGTGGGGAGCAGTACTTC. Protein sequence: CASSPGNGGEQYF.